The clone carrying this T cell receptor (beta chain) was detected only once. Participants were placed into cohorts based on the clinical history they reported. A COVID-19 case was met by exposed participants within 2 weeks before study entry. The CDR3 is 15 residues long. Trimming took 7 bases from V and 1 from J; bases not matched to a gene: 8. CDR1 and CDR2 (germline): SEHNR, FQNEAQ (reference sequence). The data were taken from a study of blood T cell repertoires in COVID-19. Study-wide context: In each case, the material was cDNA or gDNA derived from T cells, B-cell-depleted T cells, or PBMCs.

In the source study's methods: Cell counts per sample came from amplifying reference gene primers. Repertoires were generated with immunoSEQ multiplex PCR, while TCRdb's copy carries only in-frame clones and drops some. That table gives V, J and clone size, and the DNA gave D and trimming. The table has fewer than 400,000 clones, about 85% seen once. Source material: PBMCs or T cells enriched from blood (not recorded which). The sequence derives from a woman aged 30 to 39 who had been exposed to COVID-19. The chain uses TRBV7-9 and TRBJ2-5; 8 bases agree with TRBD1. In nucleotides, the CDR3 is TGTGCCAGCACCTCAACCGGGACAGGCCAAGAGACCCAGTACTTC. It yields the protein CASTSTGTGQETQYF.